Described below is a single T cell receptor (beta chain) sequence and its context. Its antigen is currently unknown. The time point here: inflamed ileum from the surgical specimen. This sample stems from a study of T cell repertoires in ileal Crohn's disease. About the research overall: TCRB immunosequencing input was roughly 500 nanograms of biopsy DNA per sample.

The ends were cut back, 5 bases at V and 5 bases at J, with 15 bases in the middle. Germline V gene sequence: CDR1 MRHNA, CDR2 SNTAGT. The CDR3 covers 15 residues. Assay used: immunoSEQ multiplex PCR; TCRdb lists only in-frame clones, some missing. The table includes 15,000 to 20,000 clones, roughly three quarters detected once. Regarding the study as a whole: All patients with clonality above 26.8% had endoscopic recurrence.

The sequenced sample was ileal tissue. The chain recombines TRBV6-4 with TRBJ2-2; tentatively, D is TRBD1 or TRBD2 (7 bases each). The sequence derives from an adult with Crohn's disease. This chain's CDR3 is CASSPRGGITGELFF. CDR3 in DNA: TGTGCCAGCAGTCCCAGGGGGGGCATTACCGGGGAGCTGTTTTTT.